The clone carrying this T cell receptor (beta chain) appeared a few times. Its target is unknown. Aged about 6 to 100, donors were systemically healthy Caucasians from Russia. Next came a second PCR, run for roughly 6 to 11 cycles, which used a sample-barcoded 5' primer along with a J-beta primer mix. TCRdb re-called the 5' RACE reads with MiXCR, one entry per CDR3 protein. The data contain hundreds of thousands of distinct CDR3 sequences, roughly 44% of them singletons. These data come from a study of blood T cells in healthy people across ages. Study-wide findings and caveats: Unsorted PBMCs blocked a conclusive comparison of naive and antigen-experienced cells. Aged donors had fewer naive CD4+ cells and lower diversity than long-lived donors.

The V and J ends lost 3 bases and 2 bases, in that order; junction bases with no gene match: 15. The CDR3 runs 17 residues. Germline V gene lookup returns CDR1 DFQATT and CDR2 SNEGSKA (reference sequence). The specimen was blood. This clonotype was obtained from a man aged 60 to 69 in good health. The chain joins TRBV20-1 to TRBJ2-5; 7 bases agree with TRBD1. The DNA of the CDR3 is TGCAGTGCTAGGAGGGCCTCCGGGACAGCCTTACAAGAGACCCAGTACTTC. Translation: CSARRASGTALQETQYF.